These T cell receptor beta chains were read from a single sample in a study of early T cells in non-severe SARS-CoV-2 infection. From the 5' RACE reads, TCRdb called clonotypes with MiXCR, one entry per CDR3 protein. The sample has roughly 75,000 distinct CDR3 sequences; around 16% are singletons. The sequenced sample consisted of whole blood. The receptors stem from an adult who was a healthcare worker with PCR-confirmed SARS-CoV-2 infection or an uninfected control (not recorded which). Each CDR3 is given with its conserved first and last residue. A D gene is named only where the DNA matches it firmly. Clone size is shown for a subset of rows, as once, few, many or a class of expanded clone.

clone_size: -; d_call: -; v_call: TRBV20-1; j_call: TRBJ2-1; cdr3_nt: TGCAGTGCCCCGATCGCCCAGCGGGCAGACAATGAGCAGTTCTTC; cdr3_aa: CSAPIAQRADNEQFF
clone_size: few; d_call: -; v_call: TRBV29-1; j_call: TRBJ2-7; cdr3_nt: TGCAGCGCCTATGACCGTATCAAGGACGAGCAGTACTTC; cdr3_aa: CSAYDRIKDEQYF
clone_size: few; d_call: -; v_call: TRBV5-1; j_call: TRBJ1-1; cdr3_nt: TGCGCCAGCAGCTTGGAAGTGAACACTGAAGCTTTCTTT; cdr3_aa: CASSLEVNTEAFF
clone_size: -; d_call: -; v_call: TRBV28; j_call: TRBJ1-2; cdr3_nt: TGTGCCAGCAGTGCCAGACAGACGTACTATGGCTACACCTTC; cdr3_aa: CASSARQTYYGYTF
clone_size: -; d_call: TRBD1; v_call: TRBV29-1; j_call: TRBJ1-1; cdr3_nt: TGCAGCGTGGGACAGGGGTTGACTGAAGCTTTCTTT; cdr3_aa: CSVGQGLTEAFF
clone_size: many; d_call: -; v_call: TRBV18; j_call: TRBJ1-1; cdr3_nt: TGTGCCAGCTCCCCCGGAAAGGGCGGGAACACTGAAGCTTTCTTT; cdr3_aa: CASSPGKGGNTEAFF
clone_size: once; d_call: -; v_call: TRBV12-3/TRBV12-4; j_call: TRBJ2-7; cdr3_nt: TGTGCCAGCAGTTTAGTCCAGGCCGAGCAGTACTTC; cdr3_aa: CASSLVQAEQYF
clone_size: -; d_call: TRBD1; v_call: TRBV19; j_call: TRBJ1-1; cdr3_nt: TGTGCCAGTAGTATGGACAGGGTGAACACTGAAGCTTTCTTT; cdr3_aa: CASSMDRVNTEAFF
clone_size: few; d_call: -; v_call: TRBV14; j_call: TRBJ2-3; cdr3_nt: TGTGCCAGCAGCCAAGATGCGGGGTGGCATACGCAGTATTTT; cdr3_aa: CASSQDAGWHTQYF
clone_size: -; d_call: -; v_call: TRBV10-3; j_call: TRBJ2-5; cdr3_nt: TGTGCCATCAAAATGAGGGAATCAGAGACCCAGTACTTC; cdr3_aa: CAIKMRESETQYF